This T cell receptor (beta chain) was retrieved from a study of CD8 T cells in Susac syndrome. Random hexamers were used to reverse transcribe an amount of about 0.45 to 1 ug RNA. The CDR3 of TCR beta was amplified by immunoSEQ multiplex PCR across 54 Vbeta and 13 Jbeta. TCRdb reprocessed the immunoSEQ multiplex PCR reads with MiXCR, giving one entry per CDR3 protein. Here the sample spans around 300,000 distinct CDR3 sequences, about 82% being singletons. TCR beta sequencing covered blood CD8+ and CD4+ T cells. The CDR3 is made up of 18 amino acids. V shed 5 bases and J 0 bases; nucleotides not matched to a gene: 11. Per germline, CDR1 MDHEN and CDR2 SYDVKM.

Sequences were obtained from CD8+ T cells from PBMCs. The TCR was taken from a human donor with multiple sclerosis. The J gene is TRBJ1-4, the V gene TRBV28; 8 bases are shared with TRBD1. The CDR3 sequence is CASSRDRWRLATNEKLFF. The CDR3 DNA sequence: TGTGCCAGCAGTCGGGACAGGTGGCGACTAGCAACTAATGAAAAACTGTTTTTT.